This T cell receptor (beta chain) was profiled in a study of shared clonotypes between healthy human individuals. Study-level findings and limits: Limitation of the genetic and exposure-history diversity represented came from the few donors.

Germline V gives CDR1 MNHEY, CDR2 SMNVEV (reference sequence). With V trimmed by 5 bases and J by 4 bases, 7 bases remained unmatched. The CDR3 runs to 16 residues. Assay: immunoSEQ multiplex PCR; the TCRdb copy retains only in-frame clones and omits some. The sample has more than 400,000 clones, almost 97% seen once. Notes on this clone: The antigen remains undetermined.

This clonotype originated in a young woman in good health. The chain uses TRBV27 and TRBJ2-1; TRBD2 matches 11 bases. Sequencing was done on a sample of naive CD4+ T cells sorted from blood. Subset specified: CD45RA+ positively selected. CDR3 DNA sequence: TGTGCCAGCAGTACCCCTAGCGGGGGGTCTTACAATGAGCAGTTCTTC. Its translation is CASSTPSGGSYNEQFF.